These 16 T cell receptor beta chains came from one sample sequenced in a study of cytomegalovirus exposure and HLA in healthy donors. TCRdb's table, derived via immunoSEQ multiplex PCR, lists solely in-frame clones and lacks some. Among some 110,000 clones listed, more than 70% were seen once. Sequencing used PBMCs. The receptors originated from a man aged 18-30 years in good health and CMV-seronegative.

This rearrangement joins TRBV7-2 to TRBJ1-1; D unresolved. CDR1 is SGHTA, CDR2 FQGNSA, per germline. V was clipped by 1 base and J by 4 bases, with 7 bases between them. The CDR3 is made up of 13 amino acids. CDR3 protein: CASSLGPSTEAFF. The CDR3 DNA follows: TGTGCCAGCAGCTTAGGTCCTTCCACTGAAGCTTTCTTT.

The genes are TRBV7-2 and TRBJ2-1; 8 bases map to TRBD2. Per the germline V gene, CDR1 is SGHTA and CDR2 is FQGNSA. The CDR3 has 16 residues. The J segment lost 6 bases and the V segment lost 5 bases, leaving 12 bases of the junction unmatched. The chain's CDR3 is CASSLMRTSGINEQFF. The CDR3 DNA sequence: TGTGCCAGCAGCCTTATGCGCACTAGCGGTATCAATGAGCAGTTCTTC.

CDR3 in amino acids: CAWSQGIGNTIYF. CDR3 DNA: TGTGCCTGGAGCCAGGGAATTGGAAACACCATATATTTT. This chain joins TRBV30 and TRBJ1-3, with a possible D match to TRBD1 (5 bases). Germline V gene lookup returns CDR1 GTSNPN and CDR2 SVGIG (reference sequence). Between the trimmed V and J ends, which lost 3 bases and 3 bases, there was a span of 9 bases. The CDR3 consists of 13 residues.

The chain joins TRBV7-8 to TRBJ2-7, with a weak D call TRBD1 (6 bases). Per germline, CDR1 SGHVS and CDR2 FQNEAQ. CDR3 size: 14 residues. V was shortened by 5 bases and J by 6 bases, with 17 bases between the two germline ends. This CDR3 reads CASSSSNRDPEQYF. DNA for the CDR3: TGTGCCAGCAGCAGCAGCAACAGGGATCCCGAGCAGTACTTC.

The chain uses TRBV19 and TRBJ2-4; 9 bases line up with TRBD2. V was pared by 1 base and J by 0 bases, with 4 bases of the junction left unmatched. The germline V gene has CDR1 LNHDA and CDR2 SQIVND (reference sequence). This CDR3 region has 17 residues. The CDR3 loop reads CASSIALAGSAKNIQYF. The CDR3 DNA reads TGTGCCAGTAGTATAGCTCTAGCGGGATCAGCCAAAAACATTCAGTACTTC.

A few counts support this clone. The chain joins TRBV5-1 to TRBJ1-2, with no clear D. V was shortened by 0 bases and J by 0 bases, with 6 bases between the two germline ends. Germline CDR1 SGHRS, CDR2 YFSETQ. The CDR3 sequence is 14 residues long. CDR3 sequence: CASSLGHANYGYTF. CDR3 sequence (DNA): TGCGCCAGCAGCTTGGGACACGCTAACTATGGCTACACCTTC.

The V call is TRBV30, the J call TRBJ1-2; perhaps TRBD1 as D (5 bases). The CDR3 runs to 16 residues. V shed 4 bases and J shed 2 bases, with 20 bases lying between them. CDR1 is GTSNPN and CDR2 is SVGIG in the germline V gene (reference sequence). The CDR3 loop reads CAWTPLDGTANYGYTF. DNA of the CDR3: TGTGCCTGGACCCCTCTTGACGGGACTGCAAACTATGGCTACACCTTC.

This sequence joins TRBV25-1 and TRBJ2-5; 9 nucleotides line up with TRBD1. Germline V CDR1 and CDR2: MGHDK, SYGVNS. This CDR3 has 15 amino acids. The ends lost 5 bases at V and 5 bases at J; junction bases unmatched: 9. In DNA, the CDR3 is TGTGCCAGCAGTCCTCCCGGGACAGGGAGTGAGACCCAGTACTTC. It yields the protein CASSPPGTGSETQYF.

In regard to this clone: Compared with germline, one end of the junction differs, possibly owing to a read error. The V gene is TRBV6-6, the J gene TRBJ2-7; 8 nucleotides match TRBD2. CDR3 length: 13 residues. From germline, CDR1 is MNHNY and CDR2 SVGAGI (reference sequence). The CDR3 reads CASSLSLAGPRNF. The CDR3 nucleotides read TGTGCCAGCAGTCTAAGTCTAGCGGGCCCGCGGAACTTC.

The chain employs TRBV11-2 and TRBJ2-1, with 9 bases lining up with TRBD2. The V and J ends lost 1 base and 3 bases, in that order; junction bases with no gene match: 4. Per germline, CDR1 SGHAT and CDR2 FQNNGV. This CDR3 comprises 16 residues. Here the CDR3 DNA reads TGTGCCAGCAGCTTAGCGACTAGCGGAGGCTACAATGAGCAGTTCTTC. Its protein is CASSLATSGGYNEQFF.

The chain has TRBV7-8 and TRBJ2-7; D is possibly TRBD1 (6 bases). Germline loops: CDR1 SGHVS, CDR2 FQNEAQ. The CDR3 contains 16 residues. V was clipped by 5 bases and J by 2 bases, with 19 bases between them. The CDR3: CASSQLINRETYEQYF. CDR3 DNA sequence: TGTGCCAGCAGCCAACTAATAAACAGGGAGACCTACGAGCAGTACTTC.

This sequence joins TRBV25-1 and TRBJ1-1; the D gene is possibly TRBD1 (5 bases). Trimming left V 7 bases short and J 0 bases short, with 15 bases between. The germline V gene has CDR1 MGHDK and CDR2 SYGVNS. The CDR3 loop spans 15 amino acids. In DNA form, the CDR3 reads TGTGCCAGCACCCCGCTCGGGGGGATGAACACTGAAGCTTTCTTT. Encoded protein: CASTPLGGMNTEAFF.

V gene TRBV7-2 combines with J gene TRBJ2-1; no firm D call. Trimming removed 2 bases from V and 9 bases from J, with 5 bases in between. Germline V lookup: CDR1 SGHTA, CDR2 FQGNSA. The CDR3 covers 11 residues. The CDR3 protein is CASSLYGEQFF. DNA for the CDR3: TGTGCCAGCAGCTTATACGGTGAGCAGTTCTTC.

This clone was recorded once. The chain carries TRBV13 and TRBJ1-2; tentatively, D is TRBD1 (5 bases). Germline CDR1 reads PRHDT; CDR2 reads FYEKMQ (reference sequence). CDR3 length equals 14 residues. Trimming left V 4 bases short and J 1 base short, with 10 bases between. The CDR3 DNA sequence: TGTGCCAGCAGCTCGTGGACAATTAACTATGGCTACACCTTC. Translated: CASSSWTINYGYTF. The whole variable domain, remainder taken from reference TRBV13 and TRBJ1-2, is AAGVIQSPRHLIKEKRETATLKCYPIPRHDTVYWYQQGPGQDPQFLISFYEKMQSDKGSIPDRFSAQQFSDYHSELNMSSLELGDSALYFCASSSWTINYGYTFGSGTRLTVV.

This chain links TRBV4-2 with TRBJ2-1; maybe TRBD1 (6 bases). There are 16 residues in the CDR3. Germline CDR1 LGHNA, CDR2 YNFKEQ. The ends were cut back, 1 base at V and 0 bases at J, with 10 bases in the middle. CDR3 bases: TGTGCCAGCAGCCAAGGAGGGGGTAGCTCCTACAATGAGCAGTTCTTC. This sequence encodes CASSQGGGSSYNEQFF.

V usage is TRBV10-2 and J usage is TRBJ1-5; D is possibly TRBD1 (6 bases). This CDR3 has 14 residues. Germline CDR1 and CDR2: WSHSY and SAAADI. With 4 bases removed from V and 5 bases from J, the gap between germline ends came to 12 bases. As DNA, the CDR3 is TGCGCCAGCAGTGCACAGGGTGGGGATCAGCCCCAGCATTTT. Protein sequence: CASSAQGGDQPQHF.